Listed here is a single T cell receptor beta chain. Antigen specificity is unknown. Some clones are missing from TCRdb's copy, which holds only in-frame ones; the method was immunoSEQ multiplex PCR. Seen here are 180,000 or so clones, around 84% observed once, and the top ten hold around 15%. The data were taken from a study of cytomegalovirus exposure and HLA in healthy donors. Study-wide points: Listed as cytomegalovirus-associated were 150 to 200 TCR beta chains.

Sequencing was carried out using PBMCs. The source is a woman in her 30s in good health and CMV-seropositive.

CDR3 coding DNA: TGTGCCAGCAGCTTGACTAGCCCCGGGGAGCTGTTTTTT. This gives the protein CASSLTSPGELFF. This chain connects TRBV11-3 to TRBJ2-2, with 7 bases fitting TRBD2. The V gene end was trimmed by 3 bases and the J gene end by 6 bases; junction bases not matched to a gene: 1. The CDR3 spans 13 residues. Germline V gene sequence: CDR1 SGHNT, CDR2 YENEEA.